This is a list of T cell receptor beta chains from one sample in a study of blood T cell repertoires in COVID-19. Sequencing was performed with immunoSEQ multiplex PCR; in TCRdb, only in-frame clones are kept and a portion is missing. The data hold 300,000 or so clones, with around nine tenths observed a single time. Sample: PBMCs or T cells enriched from blood (not recorded which). These TCRs come from a woman between 25 and 40 years old who had recovered from COVID-19. The CDR3 runs from the conserved cysteine through the conserved F or W. D genes are given only for firm matches. Clone size, where shown, is once, few, many, or a class for clones that have expanded.

V: TRBV15
D: NA
J: TRBJ2-3
size: NA
CDR3: CATSREVGRVGDTQYF
DNA: TGTGCCACCAGCAGAGAAGTAGGCAGGGTTGGAGATACGCAGTATTTT

V: TRBV4-2
D: NA
J: TRBJ1-5
size: few
CDR3: CASSHEGDSGNQPQHF
DNA: TGTGCCAGCAGCCATGAGGGCGACTCGGGCAATCAGCCCCAGCATTTT

V: TRBV19
D: NA
J: TRBJ1-4
size: NA
CDR3: CASSIPSGGGAKLFF
DNA: TGTGCCAGTAGTATCCCCTCGGGGGGAGGTGCAAAACTGTTTTTT

V: TRBV7-9
D: NA
J: TRBJ1-1
size: NA
CDR3: CASSSRAEAFF
DNA: TGTGCCAGCAGCTCGCGTGCTGAAGCTTTCTTT

V: TRBV2
D: NA
J: TRBJ2-7
size: NA
CDR3: CASSPGTSYEQYF
DNA: TGTGCCAGCAGTCCAGGAACCTCCTACGAGCAGTACTTC

V: TRBV6-5
D: NA
J: TRBJ1-6
size: once
CDR3: CAGAGVLNSPLHF
DNA: TGTGCCGGAGCCGGGGTCTTAAATTCACCCCTCCACTTT

V: TRBV6-5
D: NA
J: TRBJ2-7
size: NA
CDR3: CASKAGTYEQYF
DNA: TGTGCCAGCAAGGCGGGAACCTACGAGCAGTACTTC

V: TRBV9
D: TRBD2
J: TRBJ2-2
size: NA
CDR3: CASSVTSGGGELFF
DNA: TGTGCCAGCAGCGTGACTAGCGGGGGTGGGGAGCTGTTTTTT

V: TRBV3-1/TRBV3-2
D: TRBD2
J: TRBJ2-3
size: NA
CDR3: CASSQDPGGADTQYF
DNA: TGTGCCAGCAGCCAAGATCCGGGGGGGGCAGATACGCAGTATTTT

V: TRBV6-5
D: TRBD1
J: TRBJ1-2
size: NA
CDR3: CASSQGDFGYTF
DNA: TGTGCCAGCAGTCAGGGGGATTTCGGCTACACCTTC

V: TRBV6-5
D: NA
J: TRBJ1-6
size: NA
CDR3: CASSLPGANSPLHF
DNA: TGTGCCAGCAGTCTACCGGGAGCGAATTCACCCCTCCACTTT

V: TRBV6-5
D: TRBD1
J: TRBJ1-2
size: once
CDR3: CASSRGQGGYGYTF
DNA: TGTGCCAGCAGCAGAGGACAGGGGGGCTATGGCTACACCTTC

V: TRBV6-5
D: TRBD1
J: TRBJ1-6
size: NA
CDR3: CASSSRTGRDSPLHF
DNA: TGTGCCAGCAGTTCCCGGACAGGAAGAGATTCACCCCTCCACTTT

V: TRBV19
D: TRBD1
J: TRBJ1-3
size: NA
CDR3: CASRTGGSGNTIYF
DNA: TGTGCCAGCAGGACAGGGGGCTCGGGAAACACCATATATTTT

V: TRBV5-8
D: TRBD1
J: TRBJ1-1
size: NA
CDR3: CASSSNRDRGTEAFF
DNA: TGTGCCAGCAGCTCCAACCGGGACAGGGGCACTGAAGCTTTCTTT

V: TRBV11-3
D: NA
J: TRBJ2-2
size: NA
CDR3: CASSLDQGSRELFF
DNA: TGTGCCAGCAGCTTAGATCAGGGGAGCCGGGAGCTGTTTTTT

V: TRBV18
D: TRBD1
J: TRBJ2-3
size: NA
CDR3: CASSPDRGGTDTQYF
DNA: TGTGCCAGCTCACCGGACAGGGGTGGCACAGATACGCAGTATTTT

V: TRBV9
D: TRBD1
J: TRBJ1-4
size: NA
CDR3: CASSGRVVDRGDATNEKLFF
DNA: TGTGCCAGCAGCGGACGCGTTGTCGACAGGGGGGATGCAACTAATGAAAAACTGTTTTTT

V: TRBV5-1
D: NA
J: TRBJ1-3
size: NA
CDR3: CASSNGPAGGNTIYF
DNA: TGCGCCAGCAGCAACGGGCCCGCGGGTGGAAACACCATATATTTT

V: TRBV30
D: TRBD1
J: TRBJ1-6
size: once
CDR3: CAWTRTGGRESPLHF
DNA: TGTGCCTGGACCCGGACAGGGGGACGGGAATCACCCCTCCACTTT

V: TRBV9
D: TRBD1
J: TRBJ1-4
size: NA
CDR3: CASSPEGGAVEKLFF
DNA: TGTGCCAGCAGCCCGGAAGGGGGCGCAGTTGAAAAACTGTTTTTT

V: TRBV19
D: NA
J: TRBJ1-2
size: NA
CDR3: CASSKDRRNYGYTF
DNA: TGTGCCAGTAGCAAAGACAGGAGGAACTATGGCTACACCTTC

V: TRBV18
D: NA
J: TRBJ1-5
size: NA
CDR3: CASSPQRTENQPQHF
DNA: TGTGCCAGCTCACCACAGAGGACAGAGAATCAGCCCCAGCATTTT

V: TRBV10-3
D: TRBD1
J: TRBJ2-7
size: NA
CDR3: CAISAEGTGNSEQYF
DNA: TGTGCCATCAGTGCAGAAGGGACAGGGAATTCCGAGCAGTACTTC

V: TRBV2
D: TRBD2
J: TRBJ2-1
size: NA
CDR3: CASRRGLDYYNEQFF
DNA: TGTGCCAGCAGGCGAGGACTAGACTACTACAATGAGCAGTTCTTC

V: TRBV20-1
D: NA
J: TRBJ2-3
size: NA
CDR3: CSASGESGQPDTQYF
DNA: TGCAGTGCTAGTGGCGAATCAGGGCAGCCAGATACGCAGTATTTT

V: TRBV27
D: NA
J: TRBJ1-2
size: NA
CDR3: CASSFGGNRGYTF
DNA: TGTGCCAGCAGTTTTGGGGGGAACAGGGGCTACACCTTC

V: TRBV18
D: TRBD1
J: TRBJ1-2
size: NA
CDR3: CASSPKTQGANYGYTF
DNA: TGTGCCAGCTCACCCAAGACCCAGGGGGCGAACTATGGCTACACCTTC

V: TRBV5-1
D: NA
J: TRBJ2-2
size: NA
CDR3: CASSLVTQGVGELFF
DNA: TGCGCCAGCAGCTTAGTAACACAGGGAGTCGGGGAGCTGTTTTTT

V: TRBV7-9
D: TRBD1
J: TRBJ1-1
size: few
CDR3: CASSPQGVRGNTEAFF
DNA: TGTGCCAGCAGCCCCCAGGGGGTGCGCGGGAACACTGAAGCTTTCTTT

V: TRBV2
D: TRBD1
J: TRBJ1-2
size: NA
CDR3: CASTRDSYGYTF
DNA: TGTGCCAGCACCCGGGACAGCTATGGCTACACCTTC

V: TRBV11-1
D: TRBD2
J: TRBJ2-7
size: NA
CDR3: CASSLRTGGSYEQYF
DNA: TGTGCCAGCAGCTTGAGAACCGGGGGGTCCTACGAGCAGTACTTC

V: TRBV5-5
D: NA
J: TRBJ1-3
size: NA
CDR3: CASSGPGTTSSGNTIYF
DNA: TGTGCCAGCAGCGGCCCCGGGACAACGAGCTCTGGAAACACCATATATTTT

V: TRBV6-2/TRBV6-3
D: TRBD1
J: TRBJ1-1
size: NA
CDR3: CASSYPTGGLNTEAFF
DNA: TGTGCCAGCAGTTACCCGACAGGGGGACTGAACACTGAAGCTTTCTTT

V: TRBV30
D: TRBD2
J: TRBJ2-1
size: NA
CDR3: CAWSVLQRGEQFF
DNA: TGTGCCTGGAGTGTCTTACAGCGGGGTGAGCAGTTCTTC

V: TRBV7-8
D: TRBD1
J: TRBJ1-1
size: NA
CDR3: CASSPRHAGGGTEAFF
DNA: TGTGCCAGCAGCCCGAGACACGCAGGGGGCGGCACTGAAGCTTTCTTT

V: TRBV6-5
D: TRBD1
J: TRBJ2-1
size: NA
CDR3: CASSRDSHNEQFF
DNA: TGTGCCAGCAGCAGGGACAGCCACAATGAGCAGTTCTTC

V: TRBV30
D: NA
J: TRBJ1-2
size: NA
CDR3: CAWSPGLIYGYTF
DNA: TGTGCCTGGAGTCCGGGACTGATCTATGGCTACACCTTC

V: TRBV7-9
D: TRBD1
J: TRBJ1-4
size: once
CDR3: CAGKNRGNEKLFF
DNA: TGTGCCGGGAAGAACAGGGGTAATGAAAAACTGTTTTTT